Below, 2 T cell receptor beta chains from the same sample are listed, as sequenced in a study of CD8 T cells in ankylosing spondylitis. Study findings and constraints: Apparently characteristic of ankylosing spondylitis blood was a TCR beta motif (roughly 8 highly homologous variants).

These receptors lack a known antigen. TCRdb re-called the 5' RACE reads through MiXCR, storing one row per CDR3 protein. The sample lists around 480,000 distinct CDR3 sequences; roughly 17% were seen once. The sequenced sample was blood, either unsorted or a sorted T cell fraction (not recorded which). The source of these receptors is a male donor with ankylosing spondylitis.

This clonotype appeared many times. The genes are TRBV5-1 and TRBJ1-2, with D unclear. The CDR3 covers 13 residues. V dropped 0 bases and J dropped 0 bases, with 3 bases sitting between them. CDR1 is SGHRS and CDR2 is YFSETQ in the germline V gene. The CDR3 bases are TGCGCCAGCAGCTTGGGTGCTAACTATGGCTACACCTTC. Translated, it gives CASSLGANYGYTF.

A few counts support this clonotype. This chain links TRBV12-3 or TRBV12-4 with TRBJ2-3; TRBD2 matches 8 bases. V dropped 5 bases and J dropped 4; count of bases not matched to a gene: 17. CDR3 length: 18 residues. For the CDR3, the DNA is TGTGCCAGCAGTCCAGGGACCAATCGGGGGGGCCGAGCAGATACGCAGTATTTT. As protein: CASSPGTNRGGRADTQYF.